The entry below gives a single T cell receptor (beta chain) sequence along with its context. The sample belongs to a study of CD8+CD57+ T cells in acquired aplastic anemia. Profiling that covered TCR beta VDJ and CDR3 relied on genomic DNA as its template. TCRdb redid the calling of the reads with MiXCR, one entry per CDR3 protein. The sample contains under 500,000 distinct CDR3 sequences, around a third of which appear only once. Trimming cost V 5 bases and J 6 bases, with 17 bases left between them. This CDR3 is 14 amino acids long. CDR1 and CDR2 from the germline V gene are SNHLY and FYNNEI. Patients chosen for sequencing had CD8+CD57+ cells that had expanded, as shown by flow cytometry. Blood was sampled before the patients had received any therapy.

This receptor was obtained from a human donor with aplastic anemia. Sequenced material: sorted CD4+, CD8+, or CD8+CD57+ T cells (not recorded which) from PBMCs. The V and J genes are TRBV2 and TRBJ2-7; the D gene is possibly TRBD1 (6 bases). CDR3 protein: CASSLNQGISEQYF. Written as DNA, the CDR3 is TGTGCCAGCAGTTTAAATCAGGGGATATCCGAGCAGTACTTC.